This entry concerns a single TCR beta chain. A few counts support this clonotype. Its antigen is still unknown. No much larger clone exists at a distance of one base, and base qualities are not known. TCR beta CDR3 regions were amplified from RNA transcripts. A first-round RT-PCR of the TCR CDR3 used the HTBI primer set with the Qiagen OneStep RT-PCR kit. Libraries were constructed in a second round of multiplex PCR, after which size selection and purification were carried out. Libraries were sequenced paired-end with 100 bp reads on an Illumina HiSeq2000. The paper's data handling went like this. SOAPnuke was used to process the raw data, removing reads that contained adapters or uncalled bases, had a mean Phred below 15, or lacked an exact match to the constant primer or identifier. High-quality paired reads were merged with COPE v1.2.5, and unique nucleotide sequences were defined as clonotypes. MiTCR v1.1 was used to align the clonotypes against IMGT TRBV, TRBD and TRBJ reference segments. The analysis was restricted to V-J combinations with a frequency above 0.0001, which together covered 99.2% of the repertoires. The TCS score was defined as the ratio of F50 (clonal expansion) to E x V (chaos), calculated using BLOSUM62-based TCRdist between CDR3 peptides within each V-J. Welch's t-statistics and random forest reduced just over 500 V-J features to roughly 13, which were used in a naive Bayes classifier (R e1071). Using fastp at Q25 and MiXCR, TCRdb reprocessed the public reads and kept productive beta chains. When rows share a CDR3 protein, they turn into one entry using the most common DNA and genes. The V and J calls shown here were made by TCRdb, not taken from the authors' results. Across this sample there are about 500,000 distinct CDR3 sequences, with 16% seen only once. The top ten clones comprise around 19% of the sample.

Stable Graves' hyperthyroidism was defined as no progression to ophthalmopathy during 18 months of follow-up. Hyperthyroidism patients were aged 18 to 65 years and newly diagnosed, with disease duration of less than 2 months. Any patient with an uncontrolled infection, another autoimmune disease, pregnancy or lactation was excluded. Diagnoses were based on clinical symptoms, serum thyroxine and TRAb, thyroid ultrasound and orbital computed tomography. Ficoll-Paque density gradient centrifugation was used to isolate PBMCs from 10 ml of fresh peripheral blood. Trizol reagent was used to extract total RNA, and RNA quality was then checked on an Agilent 2100 Bioanalyzer. The data are from a study of T cells in Graves' hyperthyroidism and ophthalmopathy (dated by TCRdb to the late 2010s). Context from the whole study: Peripheral blood was sampled at the time of initial diagnosis, prior to any treatment. Whether ophthalmopathy could be predicted prospectively was tested in an independent validation cohort made up of some 20 hyperthyroidism patients plus 17 patients who later progressed to ophthalmopathy. Once sampling was done, hyperthyroidism patients were given methimazole at a starting dose of 30 mg daily, whereas ophthalmopathy patients were given high-dose intravenous methylprednisolone. According to the paper, TCR Vbeta CDR3 sequencing was carried out on around 140 peripheral blood samples, which came from about 45 ophthalmopathy, roughly 75 hyperthyroidism and approximately 17 progressor patients. The 85 to 100 discovery patients were divided at random into training and test sets in a 7:3 ratio. TCR V-J signatures able to tell the groups apart were searched for in a discovery cohort of 95 to 100 patients, of whom around 42 had Graves' ophthalmopathy and about 60 had stable Graves' hyperthyroidism. In several Graves' hyperthyroidism patients, the study also compared T-cell repertoires from thyroid tissue with T-cell repertoires from blood. Broad study findings and their caveats: In validation, the model predicted progression to ophthalmopathy with roughly 66% sensitivity and roughly 72% specificity, a median of roughly seven months before onset. Most expanded thyroid clonotypes (frequency above 0.001) were also found in blood, which suggests that blood repertoires may mirror thyroid immune responses. No statistical method was used to set the sample size in advance, and investigators knew the group allocation. Ophthalmopathy was separated from stable hyperthyroidism by a 13 V-J signature model, with 87.88% sensitivity and around 81% specificity obtained in cross-validation and 80%/75% obtained in testing.

CDR1 and CDR2 are drawn from the germline V gene: ENHRY, SYGVKD. The CDR3 starts with the cysteine, ends with the phenylalanine, and has 15 residues. The CDR3 DNA has 45 bases and is translated from base 1. V and J lose 5 bases and 5 bases, and a span of 16 bases separates them. The receptor's source is a woman younger than 30 with Graves' hyperthyroidism. Sequenced material: blood. The chain is made from TRBV10-3 and TRBJ2-1; the D gene could be TRBD1 or TRBD2, each one agreeing over 7 bases. The CDR3 reads CAISKTGEGNNEQFF. The DNA reads TGTGCCATCAGTAAAACAGGGGAGGGTAACAATGAGCAGTTCTTC.